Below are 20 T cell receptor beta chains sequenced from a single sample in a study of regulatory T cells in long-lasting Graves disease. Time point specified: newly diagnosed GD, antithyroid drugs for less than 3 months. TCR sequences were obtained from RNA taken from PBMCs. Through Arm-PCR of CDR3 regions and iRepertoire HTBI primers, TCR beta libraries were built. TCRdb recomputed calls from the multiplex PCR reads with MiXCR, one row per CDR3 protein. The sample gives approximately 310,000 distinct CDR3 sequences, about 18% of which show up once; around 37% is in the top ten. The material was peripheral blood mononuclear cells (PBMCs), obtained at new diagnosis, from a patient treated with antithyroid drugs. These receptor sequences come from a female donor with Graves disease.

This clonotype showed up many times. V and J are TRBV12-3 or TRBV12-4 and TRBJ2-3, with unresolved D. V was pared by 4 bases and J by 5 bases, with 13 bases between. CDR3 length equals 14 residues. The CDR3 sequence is CASSSVVIRDTQYF. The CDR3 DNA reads TGTGCCAGCAGTTCGGTTGTGATTAGAGATACGCAGTATTTT.

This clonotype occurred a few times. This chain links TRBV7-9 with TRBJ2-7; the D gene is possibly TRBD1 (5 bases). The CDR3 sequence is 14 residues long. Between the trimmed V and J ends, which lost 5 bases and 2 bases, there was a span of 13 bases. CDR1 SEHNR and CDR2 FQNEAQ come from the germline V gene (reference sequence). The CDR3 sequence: CASSVRVFPYEQYF. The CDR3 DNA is TGTGCCAGCAGCGTCAGGGTATTCCCCTACGAGCAGTACTTC.

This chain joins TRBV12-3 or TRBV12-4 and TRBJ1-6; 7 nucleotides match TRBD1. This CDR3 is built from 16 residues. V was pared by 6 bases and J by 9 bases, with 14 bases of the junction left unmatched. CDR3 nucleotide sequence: TGTGCCAGCAGCCCCGGGGACGGCCACAGGGGTTCACCCCTCCACTTT. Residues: CASSPGDGHRGSPLHF.

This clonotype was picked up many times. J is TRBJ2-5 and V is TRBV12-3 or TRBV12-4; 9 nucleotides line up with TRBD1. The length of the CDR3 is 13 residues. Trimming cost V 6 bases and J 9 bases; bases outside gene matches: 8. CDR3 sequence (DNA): TGTGCCAGCAGCGGACAGGGGTCATCGGCCCAGTACTTC. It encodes CASSGQGSSAQYF.

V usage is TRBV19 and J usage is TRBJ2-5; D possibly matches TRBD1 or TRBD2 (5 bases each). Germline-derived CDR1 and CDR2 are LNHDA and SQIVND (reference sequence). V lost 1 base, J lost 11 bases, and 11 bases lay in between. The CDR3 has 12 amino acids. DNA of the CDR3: TGTGCCAGTAGTATAGGGCTGGGGGATCAGTACTTC. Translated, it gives CASSIGLGDQYF.

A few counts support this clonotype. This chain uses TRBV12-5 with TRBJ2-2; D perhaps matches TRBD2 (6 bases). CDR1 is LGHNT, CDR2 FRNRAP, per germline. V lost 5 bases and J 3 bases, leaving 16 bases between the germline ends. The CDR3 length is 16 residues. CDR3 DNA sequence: TGTGCTAGTGGTCCCCAACCGGGACTCCACACCGGGGAGCTGTTTTTT. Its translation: CASGPQPGLHTGELFF.

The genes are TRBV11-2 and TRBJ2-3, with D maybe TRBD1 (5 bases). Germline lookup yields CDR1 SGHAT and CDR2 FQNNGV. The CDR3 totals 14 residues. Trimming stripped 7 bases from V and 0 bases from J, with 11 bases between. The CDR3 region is CASKGLTSTDTQYF. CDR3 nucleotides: TGTGCCAGCAAGGGGTTAACTAGCACAGATACGCAGTATTTT.

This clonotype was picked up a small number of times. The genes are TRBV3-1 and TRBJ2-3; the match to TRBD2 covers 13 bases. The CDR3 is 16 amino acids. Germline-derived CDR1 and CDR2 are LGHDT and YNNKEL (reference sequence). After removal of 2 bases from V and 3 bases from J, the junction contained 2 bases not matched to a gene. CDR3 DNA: TGTGCCAGCAGCCAACTACTAGCGGGAGGGACAGATACGCAGTATTTT. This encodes CASSQLLAGGTDTQYF.

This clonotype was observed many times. The CDR3: CASSRDGGTDTQYF. The CDR3 bases are TGTGCCAGCAGTCGGGATGGGGGCACAGATACGCAGTATTTT. The chain carries TRBV12-3 or TRBV12-4 and TRBJ2-3; tentative D call: TRBD2 (5 bases). V lost 5 bases to trimming and J lost 1 base, with 10 bases between them. CDR3 length equals 14 residues.

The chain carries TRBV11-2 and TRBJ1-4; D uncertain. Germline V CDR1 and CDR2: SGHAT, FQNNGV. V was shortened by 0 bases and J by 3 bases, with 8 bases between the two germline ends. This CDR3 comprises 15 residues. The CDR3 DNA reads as TGTGCCAGCAGCTTAGACTGGAGGGCTAATGAAAAACTGTTTTTT. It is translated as CASSLDWRANEKLFF.

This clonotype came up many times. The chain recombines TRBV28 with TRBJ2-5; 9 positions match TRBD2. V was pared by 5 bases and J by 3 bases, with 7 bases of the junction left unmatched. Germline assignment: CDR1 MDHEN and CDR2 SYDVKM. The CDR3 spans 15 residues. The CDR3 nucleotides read TGTGCCAGCAGTCCCCATGCTAGCGGGGAAGAGACCCAGTACTTC. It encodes CASSPHASGEETQYF. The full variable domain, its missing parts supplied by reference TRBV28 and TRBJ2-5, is DVKVTQSSRYLVKRTGEKVFLECVQDMDHENMFWYRQDPGLGLRLIYFSYDVKMKEKGDIPEGYSVSREKKERFSLILESASTNQTSMYLCASSPHASGEETQYFGPGTRLLVL.

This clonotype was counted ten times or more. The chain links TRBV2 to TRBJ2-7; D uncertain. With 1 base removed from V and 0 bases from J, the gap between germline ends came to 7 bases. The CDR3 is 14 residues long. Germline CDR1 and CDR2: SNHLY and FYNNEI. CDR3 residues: CASSEVRFSYEQYF. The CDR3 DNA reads TGTGCCAGCAGTGAAGTCAGATTCTCCTACGAGCAGTACTTC. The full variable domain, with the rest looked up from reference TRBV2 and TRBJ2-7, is EPEVTQTPSHQVTQMGQEVILRCVPISNHLYFYWYRQILGQKVEFLVSFYNNEISEKSEIFDDQFSVERPDGSNFTLKIRSTKLEDSAMYFCASSEVRFSYEQYFGPGTRLTVT.

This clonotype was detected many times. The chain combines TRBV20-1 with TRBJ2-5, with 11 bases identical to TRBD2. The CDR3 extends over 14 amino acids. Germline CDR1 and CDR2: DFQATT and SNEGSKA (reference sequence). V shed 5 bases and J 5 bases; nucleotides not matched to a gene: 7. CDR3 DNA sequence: TGCAGTGCTCAGACACTAGCGGGAGACGAGACCCAGTACTTC. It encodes CSAQTLAGDETQYF.

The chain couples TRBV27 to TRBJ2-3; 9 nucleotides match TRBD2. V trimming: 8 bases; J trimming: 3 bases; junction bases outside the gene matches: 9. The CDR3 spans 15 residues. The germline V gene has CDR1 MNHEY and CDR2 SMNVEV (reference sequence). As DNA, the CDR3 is TGTGCCAGCCGCACCCCTAGCGGGAAGACAGATACGCAGTATTTT. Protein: CASRTPSGKTDTQYF.

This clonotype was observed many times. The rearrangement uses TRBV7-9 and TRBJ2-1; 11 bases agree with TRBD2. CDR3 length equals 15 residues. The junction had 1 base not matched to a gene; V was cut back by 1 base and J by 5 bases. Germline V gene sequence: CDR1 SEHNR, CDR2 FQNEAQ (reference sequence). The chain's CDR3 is CASSLGSGRDNEQFF. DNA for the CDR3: TGTGCCAGCAGCTTAGGTAGCGGGAGGGACAATGAGCAGTTCTTC.

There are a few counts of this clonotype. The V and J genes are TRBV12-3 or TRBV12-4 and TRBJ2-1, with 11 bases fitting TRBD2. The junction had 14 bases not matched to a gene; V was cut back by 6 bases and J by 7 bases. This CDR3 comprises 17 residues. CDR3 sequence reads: CASSQGLAGYTTNEQFF. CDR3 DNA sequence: TGTGCCAGCAGCCAAGGACTAGCGGGCTATACTACAAATGAGCAGTTCTTC.

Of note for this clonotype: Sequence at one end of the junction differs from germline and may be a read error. CDR3 region: CAGSLGNSRSYNEQFF. The CDR3 nucleotides read TGTGCCGGCAGTTTAGGGAACTCGAGATCCTACAATGAGCAGTTCTTC. The rearrangement links TRBV28 to TRBJ2-1, with D unclear. The CDR3 loop spans 16 amino acids. The germline V gene encodes CDR1 MDHEN and CDR2 SYDVKM.

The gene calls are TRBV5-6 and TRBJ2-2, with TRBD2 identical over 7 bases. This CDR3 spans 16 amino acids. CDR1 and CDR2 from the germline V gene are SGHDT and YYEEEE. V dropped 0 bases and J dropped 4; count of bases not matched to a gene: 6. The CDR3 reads CASSLALRESTGELFF. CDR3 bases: TGTGCCAGCAGCTTGGCTTTGCGGGAGAGCACCGGGGAGCTGTTTTTT.

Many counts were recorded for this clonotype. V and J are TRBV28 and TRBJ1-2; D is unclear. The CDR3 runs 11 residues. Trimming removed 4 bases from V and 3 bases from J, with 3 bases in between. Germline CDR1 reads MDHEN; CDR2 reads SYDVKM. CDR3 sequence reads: CASSSYYGYTF. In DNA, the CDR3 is TGTGCCAGCAGTTCCTACTATGGCTACACCTTC.

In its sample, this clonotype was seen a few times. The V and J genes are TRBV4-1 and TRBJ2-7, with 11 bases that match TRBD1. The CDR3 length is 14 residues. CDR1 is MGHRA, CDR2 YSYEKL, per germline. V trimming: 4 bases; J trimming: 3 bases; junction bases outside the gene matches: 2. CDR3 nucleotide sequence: TGCGCCAGCAGCCGGGGACAGGGGGACTACGAGCAGTACTTC. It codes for CASSRGQGDYEQYF.